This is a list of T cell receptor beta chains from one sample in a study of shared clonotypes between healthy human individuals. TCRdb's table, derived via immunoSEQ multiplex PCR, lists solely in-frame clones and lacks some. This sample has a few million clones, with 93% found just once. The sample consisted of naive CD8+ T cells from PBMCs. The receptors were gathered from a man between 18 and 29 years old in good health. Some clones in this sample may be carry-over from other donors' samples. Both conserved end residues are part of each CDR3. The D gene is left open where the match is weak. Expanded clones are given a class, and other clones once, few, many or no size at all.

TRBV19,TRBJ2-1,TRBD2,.,CASSIIAGGTGNEQFF,TGTGCCAGTAGTATCATAGCGGGAGGGACGGGCAATGAGCAGTTCTTC
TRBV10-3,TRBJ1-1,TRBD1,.,CAISEQGANTEAFF,TGTGCCATCAGTGAGCAGGGGGCGAACACTGAAGCTTTCTTT
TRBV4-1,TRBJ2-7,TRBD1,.,CASSQLARDRSYEQYF,TGCGCCAGCAGCCAATTGGCCCGGGACAGGTCCTACGAGCAGTACTTC
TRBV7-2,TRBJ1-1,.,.,CASSLDVSGETEAFF,TGTGCCAGCAGCTTAGATGTGTCAGGGGAGACTGAAGCTTTCTTT
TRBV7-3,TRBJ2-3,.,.,CASSLSVPDTQYF,TGTGCCAGCAGCTTATCCGTGCCAGATACGCAGTATTTT
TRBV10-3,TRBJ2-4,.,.,CAISARERDEPAKNIQYF,TGTGCCATCAGTGCCCGGGAGAGGGACGAACCAGCCAAAAACATTCAGTACTTC
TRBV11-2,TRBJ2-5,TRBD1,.,CASSAGQGAGETQYF,TGTGCCAGCAGCGCGGGACAGGGGGCGGGAGAGACCCAGTACTTC
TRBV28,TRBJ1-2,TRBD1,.,CASSFTGQGEGGYTF,TGTGCCAGCAGTTTTACCGGACAGGGGGAGGGTGGCTACACCTTC
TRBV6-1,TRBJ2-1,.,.,CASSEFASSEYNEQFF,TGTGCCAGCAGTGAATTCGCTAGTAGTGAGTACAATGAGCAGTTCTTC
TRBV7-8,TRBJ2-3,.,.,CASSLAGSTDTQYF,TGTGCCAGCAGCTTAGCCGGATCCACAGATACGCAGTATTTT
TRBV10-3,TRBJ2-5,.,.,CAISESHRVETQYF,TGTGCCATCAGTGAGTCACACAGGGTGGAGACCCAGTACTTC
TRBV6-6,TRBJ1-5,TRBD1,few,CASTQGGNQPQHF,TGTGCCAGCACCCAGGGGGGCAATCAGCCCCAGCATTTT
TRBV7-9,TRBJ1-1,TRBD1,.,CASTGTGGTEAFF,TGTGCCAGCACCGGGACAGGGGGCACTGAAGCTTTCTTT
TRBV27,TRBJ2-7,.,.,CASSLLGQAYEQYF,TGTGCCAGCAGCTTGCTGGGGCAGGCGTACGAGCAGTACTTC
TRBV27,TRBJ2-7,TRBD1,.,CASSGTGDYEQYF,TGTGCCAGCAGCGGGACAGGGGACTACGAGCAGTACTTC
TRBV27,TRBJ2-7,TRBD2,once,CASTPWTSGFSESEQYF,TGTGCCAGCACCCCCTGGACTAGCGGTTTCTCGGAATCCGAGCAGTACTTC
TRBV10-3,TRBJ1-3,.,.,CAISESLGNTIYF,TGTGCCATCAGTGAGTCACTTGGAAACACCATATATTTT
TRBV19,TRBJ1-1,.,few,CASTETVSTEAFF,TGTGCCAGTACTGAGACAGTATCGACTGAAGCTTTCTTT
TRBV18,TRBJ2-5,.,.,CASSPSGLYGTQYF,TGTGCCAGCTCACCGTCAGGGTTGTACGGGACCCAGTACTTC
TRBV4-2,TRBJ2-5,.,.,CASSQERGETQYF,TGTGCCAGCAGCCAAGAAAGGGGAGAGACCCAGTACTTC
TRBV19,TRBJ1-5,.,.,CASRVLSNQPQHF,TGTGCCAGTAGGGTATTGAGCAATCAGCCCCAGCATTTT
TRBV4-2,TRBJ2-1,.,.,CASSQDPRDLLNEQFF,TGTGCCAGCAGCCAAGATCCCCGGGACTTGCTCAATGAGCAGTTCTTC
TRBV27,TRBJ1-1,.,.,CASSWGGSDTEAFF,TGTGCCAGCAGTTGGGGGGGGAGCGACACTGAAGCTTTCTTT
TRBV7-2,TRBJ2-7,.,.,CASSTRDGRGEQYF,TGTGCCAGCAGCACCCGGGACGGAAGGGGCGAGCAGTACTTC
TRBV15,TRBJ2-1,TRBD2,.,CATSRELAGRWYNEQFF,TGTGCCACCAGCAGAGAACTCGCCGGGAGGTGGTACAATGAGCAGTTCTTC
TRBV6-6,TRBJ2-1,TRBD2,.,CASSSNSGSPYNEQFF,TGTGCCAGCAGTTCCAATAGCGGGAGTCCTTACAATGAGCAGTTCTTC
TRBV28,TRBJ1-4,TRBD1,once,CASSLGQGPFSRKLFF,TGTGCCAGCAGTTTGGGACAGGGGCCATTCTCTCGAAAACTGTTTTTT
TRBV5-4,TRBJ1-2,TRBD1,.,CASSLGQGSLGYTF,TGTGCCAGCAGCTTGGGACAGGGGTCACTTGGCTACACCTTC
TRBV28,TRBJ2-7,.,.,CASSFPETYEQYF,TGTGCCAGCAGTTTCCCTGAAACCTACGAGCAGTACTTC
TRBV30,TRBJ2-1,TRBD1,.,CAWSPGTDNEQFF,TGTGCCTGGAGCCCCGGGACAGATAATGAGCAGTTCTTC
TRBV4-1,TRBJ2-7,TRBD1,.,CASSHRDRGLFYEQYF,TGCGCCAGCAGCCACCGCGACAGGGGGCTTTTCTACGAGCAGTACTTC
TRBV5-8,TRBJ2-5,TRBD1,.,CASRTRGQGYQETQYF,TGTGCCAGCAGGACCCGGGGACAGGGGTACCAAGAGACCCAGTACTTC
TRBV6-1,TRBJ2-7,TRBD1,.,CASSEAWTGYVRSSYEQYF,TGTGCCAGCAGTGAAGCGTGGACAGGGTATGTAAGGAGCTCCTACGAGCAGTACTTC
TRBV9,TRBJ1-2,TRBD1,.,CASSAGDRAYGYTF,TGTGCCAGCAGCGCAGGGGACAGAGCTTATGGCTACACCTTC
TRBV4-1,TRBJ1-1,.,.,CASSQRREGMNTEAFF,TGCGCCAGCAGCCAGAGGCGGGAAGGCATGAACACTGAAGCTTTCTTT
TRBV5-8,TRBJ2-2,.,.,CASSPRDTNTGELFF,TGTGCCAGCAGCCCCCGGGACACCAACACCGGGGAGCTGTTTTTT
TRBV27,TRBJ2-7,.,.,CASSPTTRLGEQYF,TGTGCCAGCAGTCCTACCACGCGGCTTGGCGAGCAGTACTTC
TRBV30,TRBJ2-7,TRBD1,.,CACDWDRYYEQYF,TGTGCCTGCGACTGGGACAGGTACTACGAGCAGTACTTC
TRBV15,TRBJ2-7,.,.,CATSASPDPTYEQYF,TGTGCCACCAGCGCTTCACCGGATCCTACCTACGAGCAGTACTTC
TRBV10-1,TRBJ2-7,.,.,CVSWRYEQYF,TGCGTCTCTTGGCGTTACGAGCAGTACTTC
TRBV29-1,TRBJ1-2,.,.,CSVEDRPERLLNYGYTF,TGCAGCGTTGAAGATCGGCCAGAGCGCCTGTTAAACTATGGCTACACCTTC
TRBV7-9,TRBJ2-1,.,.,CASVVVPYNEQFF,TGTGCCAGCGTAGTGGTTCCTTACAATGAGCAGTTCTTC
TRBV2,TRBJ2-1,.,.,CASSGAVDSRNEQFF,TGTGCCAGCAGCGGGGCCGTCGACTCCCGGAATGAGCAGTTCTTC
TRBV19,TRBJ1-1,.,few,CASTDPSEAFF,TGTGCCAGTACTGACCCGTCTGAAGCTTTCTTT
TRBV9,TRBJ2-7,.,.,CASSVTGNPREQYF,TGTGCCAGCAGCGTAACAGGTAACCCCCGGGAGCAGTACTTC
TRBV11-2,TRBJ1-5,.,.,CASSNRDTNQPQHF,TGTGCCAGCAGCAACCGGGACACGAATCAGCCCCAGCATTTT
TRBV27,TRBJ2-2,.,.,CASKGPDRVAGELFF,TGTGCCAGCAAAGGACCAGATAGAGTCGCCGGGGAGCTGTTTTTT
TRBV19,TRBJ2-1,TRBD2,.,CASSISGSRYNEQFF,TGTGCCAGTAGTATCAGCGGGAGTAGGTACAATGAGCAGTTCTTC
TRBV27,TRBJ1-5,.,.,CASSLYYNQPQHF,TGTGCCAGCAGTTTATACTACAATCAGCCCCAGCATTTT
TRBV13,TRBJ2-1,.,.,CASSLEGSGLVNEQFF,TGTGCCAGCAGCTTAGAGGGATCCGGGCTGGTGAATGAGCAGTTCTTC